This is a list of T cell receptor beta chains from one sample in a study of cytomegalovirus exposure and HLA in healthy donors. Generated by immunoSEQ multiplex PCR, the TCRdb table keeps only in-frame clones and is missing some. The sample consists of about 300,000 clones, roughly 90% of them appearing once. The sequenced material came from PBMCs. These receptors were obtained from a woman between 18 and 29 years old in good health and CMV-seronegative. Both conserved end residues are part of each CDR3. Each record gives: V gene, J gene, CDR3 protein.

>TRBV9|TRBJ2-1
CASSEAGDSYNEQFF
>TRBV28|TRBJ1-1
CASEVAGLLNTEAFF
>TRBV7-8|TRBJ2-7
CASSLVPRGDRTSGPYEQYF
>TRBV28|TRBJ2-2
CASSLGGAGGGELFF
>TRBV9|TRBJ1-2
CASSVEASYGYTF
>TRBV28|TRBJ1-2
CASSPPDVASYTF
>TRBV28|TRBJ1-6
CATYGTRNSPLHF
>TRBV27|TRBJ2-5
CASSRGETQYF
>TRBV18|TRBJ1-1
CASSPLMNTEAFF
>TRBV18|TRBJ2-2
CASSRPGQNTGELFF
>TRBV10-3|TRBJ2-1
CAISRDTSYNEQFF
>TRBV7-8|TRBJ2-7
CASSLTGGGSYEQYF
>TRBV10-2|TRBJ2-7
CASSGGSYEQYF
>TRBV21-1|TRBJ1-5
CASSKEPTGYSNQPQHF
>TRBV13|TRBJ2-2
CASSLLLAGGELFF
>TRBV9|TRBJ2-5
CASSALAGAETQYF
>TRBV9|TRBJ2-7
CASSVGVSGMYEQYF
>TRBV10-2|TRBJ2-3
CASSPPSGVPDTQYF
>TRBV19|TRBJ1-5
CASSISTGYGQPQHF
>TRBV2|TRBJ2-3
CASTPFLLPTDTQYF
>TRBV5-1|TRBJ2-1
CASSDRDYFHNEQFF
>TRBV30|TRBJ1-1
CAWERVGGTEAFF
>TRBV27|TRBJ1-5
CASRLGQSDQPQHF
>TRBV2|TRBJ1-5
CASSAIGTVDSNQPQHF
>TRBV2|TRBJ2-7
CASTFSGTGDEQYF
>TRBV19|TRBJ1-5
CASSIILAPLSQPQHF
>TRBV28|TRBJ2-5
CASSPGQGIPQETQYF
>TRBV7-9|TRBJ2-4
CASSLNSGQYF
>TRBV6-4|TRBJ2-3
CASSGSPGADTQYF
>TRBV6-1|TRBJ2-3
CASSAGGGVGTDTQYF
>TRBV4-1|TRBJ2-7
CASSQVGGSYEQYF
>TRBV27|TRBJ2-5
CASSPREGLQETQYF
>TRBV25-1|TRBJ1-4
CASSPSTGPTEKLFF
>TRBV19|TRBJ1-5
CASRSSGFNQPQHF
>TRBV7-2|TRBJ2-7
CASVRGGRGEQYF
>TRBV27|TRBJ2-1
CASSSRTRTTSGRVRYEQFF
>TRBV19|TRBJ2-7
CASSISSGGTYEQYF
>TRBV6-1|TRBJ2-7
CASMSQGSSYEQYF
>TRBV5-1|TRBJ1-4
CASSSGRGANEKLFF
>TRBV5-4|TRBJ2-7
CASSLTGTAPYEQYF
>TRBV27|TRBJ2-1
CASRFAGGSSYNEQFF
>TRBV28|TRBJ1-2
CASSLKGRSYGYTF
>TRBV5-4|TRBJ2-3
CASSPAGYVDTDTQYF
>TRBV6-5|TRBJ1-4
CASRSGQINEKLFF
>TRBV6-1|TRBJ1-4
CASRRQEINEKLFF
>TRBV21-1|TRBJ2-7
CASSPTASQATSSYEQYF
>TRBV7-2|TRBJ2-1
CASSLAHPQEGEQFF
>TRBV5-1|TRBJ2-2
CASRSGTGGFGELFF
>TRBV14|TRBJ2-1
CASSQVMAALNEQFF
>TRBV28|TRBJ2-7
CASSFGSAAGAYEQYF
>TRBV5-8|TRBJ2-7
CASSLAASGPYEQYF
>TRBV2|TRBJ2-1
CASSEWAAGSGASSYNEQFF
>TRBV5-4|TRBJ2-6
CASSLDRERVTGANVLTF
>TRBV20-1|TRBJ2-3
CSASRQYTQYF
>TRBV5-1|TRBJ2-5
CASSYFPRGQETQYF